The present T cell receptor beta chain was sequenced within a study of blood T cell repertoires in COVID-19. On the study more broadly: Both acute and convalescent COVID-19 samples were obtained from the United States, Italy and Spain.

Trimming removed 1 base at V and 11 bases at J, with 11 bases between. The CDR3 runs 12 residues. Repertoires were generated with immunoSEQ multiplex PCR, while TCRdb's copy carries only in-frame clones and drops some. The sample includes about 250,000 clones, 80% to 90% seen only once; the top ten take 4%. Material: peripheral blood. This receptor was taken from a man aged 45 to 65 with acute or convalescent COVID-19. The chain uses TRBV12-3 or TRBV12-4 and TRBJ1-1; D not resolved. CDR3 sequence (DNA): TGTGCCAGCAGTTTAGTGGGCGGCGGGGCTTTCTTT. It codes for CASSLVGGGAFF.